The 16 T cell receptor beta chains in this list originate from one sample, sequenced in a study of T-cell reconstitution after alpha-beta-depleted transplantation in children. Unique molecular identifiers were built into the TCRbeta library. TCRdb ran MiXCR on the PCR reads and lists one entry per CDR3 protein. The sample contains approximately 300,000 distinct CDR3 sequences, 9.5% to 13% of which appear only once. The starting material was PBMCs, obtained before TCRalphabeta/CD19-depleted stem cell transplant. These receptors all come from a boy younger than two with acute myeloid leukemia, due to receive a stem cell transplant.

This clonotype was observed at least ten times. The chain couples TRBV4-2 to TRBJ2-2; D not certain. The CDR3 has 14 amino acids. The germline V and J ends were trimmed by 2 bases and 6 bases, with 10 bases remaining between them. The germline V gene encodes CDR1 LGHNA and CDR2 YNFKEQ. In DNA, the CDR3 is TGTGCCAGCAGCCAATATATGGCCTCCGGGGAGCTGTTTTTT. Encoded protein: CASSQYMASGELFF.

The table lists this clonotype with a few counts. The J gene is TRBJ2-3, the V gene TRBV6-5; 8 bases fit TRBD1. Germline V gene sequence: CDR1 MNHEY, CDR2 SVGAGI. The CDR3 runs 17 residues. Losses at the gene ends were 2 bases for V and 2 bases for J; bases not matched to a gene: 9. The CDR3 loop reads CASSYGTLDRDTDTQYF. In DNA form, the CDR3 reads TGTGCCAGCAGTTACGGAACTTTGGACAGGGACACAGATACGCAGTATTTT.

This clonotype was picked up many times. Here the CDR3 DNA reads TGCAGCGTTGAGGACGGATACAATGAGCAGTTCTTC. This translates into CSVEDGYNEQFF. The V and J genes are TRBV29-1 and TRBJ2-1; D ambiguous. The germline V and J ends were trimmed by 3 bases and 4 bases, with 7 bases remaining between them. This CDR3 spans 12 amino acids. Germline V CDR1 and CDR2: SQVTM, ANQGSEA.

At least ten counts were recorded for this clonotype. The CDR3 sequence is CASSPRHGTYNSPLHF. CDR3 DNA: TGCGCCAGCAGCCCTCGACATGGGACATATAATTCACCCCTCCACTTT. The chain uses TRBV5-1 and TRBJ1-6; D is possibly TRBD1 (6 bases). The germline V gene encodes CDR1 SGHRS and CDR2 YFSETQ. The V gene lost 4 bases and the J gene lost 4 bases, with 15 bases spanning the gap. There are 16 residues in the CDR3.

This clonotype occurred many times. This chain uses TRBV9 with TRBJ2-1; 8 nucleotides line up with TRBD2. The CDR3 is 17 amino acids. V lost 3 bases and J lost 0; bases outside the gene matches: 8. The V gene's germline CDR1 is SGDLS and CDR2 YYNGEE. CDR3 in amino acids: CASSGGSGGFSYNEQFF. CDR3 nucleotide sequence: TGTGCCAGCAGCGGGGGGAGCGGGGGATTCTCCTACAATGAGCAGTTCTTC.

This clonotype was seen many times. This chain joins TRBV10-2 and TRBJ2-3, with D maybe TRBD2 (7 bases). The germline V gene encodes CDR1 WSHSY and CDR2 SAAADI. Trimming pared 2 bases from V and 3 bases from J, leaving 12 bases between. The CDR3 has 15 amino acids. CDR3 bases: TGCGCCAGCAGTGAGACCGCGGGGGCTACAGATACGCAGTATTTT. It is translated as CASSETAGATDTQYF.

The table lists this clonotype with many counts. The V gene is TRBV7-9, the J gene TRBJ2-1; a weak D match, TRBD1 (6 bases). The CDR3 is 14 amino acids. Trimming stripped 2 bases from V and 3 bases from J, with 8 bases between. CDR1 SEHNR and CDR2 FQNEAQ come from the germline V gene (reference sequence). CDR3 loop: CASSLTQGYNEQFF. The CDR3, as DNA: TGTGCCAGCAGCTTAACACAGGGCTACAATGAGCAGTTCTTC.

J is TRBJ2-7 and V is TRBV5-5, with 7 bases identical to TRBD1. The CDR3 consists of 15 residues. The trim removed 1 base at V and 6 bases at J, leaving 10 bases unmatched. Germline V lookup: CDR1 SGHKS, CDR2 YYEKEE (reference sequence). CDR3 in amino acids: CASSLSGTGEREQYF. The DNA of the CDR3 is TGTGCCAGCAGCTTGTCTGGTACAGGGGAACGCGAGCAGTACTTC.

This clonotype was picked up many times. The chain joins TRBV28 to TRBJ2-1; D is possibly TRBD2 (5 bases). CDR1 and CDR2 from the germline V gene are MDHEN and SYDVKM. The CDR3 covers 13 residues. V lost 8 bases and J lost 8, with 16 bases in between. The CDR3 DNA follows: TGTGCCAGCTTGCCCCACGGGGAACATGAGCAGTTCTTC. Protein: CASLPHGEHEQFF.

Turning to this clonotype: Just one base apart from a much larger clone, this may be a read error. V usage is TRBV6-1 and J usage is TRBJ1-5; D possibly corresponds to TRBD1 (5 bases). The CDR3 covers 13 residues. CDR1 is MNHNS, CDR2 SASEGT, per germline. The V end was cut by 6 bases, the J end by 6 bases, with 12 bases between. The CDR3: CASSPGLIQPQHF. CDR3 in DNA: TGTGCCAGCAGCCCAGGGTTGATTCAGCCCCAGCATTTT.

V gene TRBV20-1 combines with J gene TRBJ2-1, with 13 bases fitting TRBD2. CDR1 and CDR2 from the germline V gene are DFQATT and SNEGSKA (reference sequence). With 0 bases clipped from V and 7 bases from J, the junction kept 18 bases outside the gene matches. The CDR3 contains 20 residues. DNA of the CDR3: TGCAGTGCTAGAGATGAGGGGGGACTAGCGGGATCCGTACCGTCAAATGAGCAGTTCTTC. Translated: CSARDEGGLAGSVPSNEQFF.

V and J are TRBV11-1 and TRBJ2-1; 8 nucleotides match TRBD2. Per the germline V gene, CDR1 is SGHAT and CDR2 is FQDESV (reference sequence). This CDR3 has 14 residues. The V gene end was trimmed by 10 bases and the J gene end by 5 bases; junction bases not matched to a gene: 10. CDR3 nucleotides: TGTGCCACCAAGCTCGGACTAGCTGACAATGAGCAGTTCTTC. Residues: CATKLGLADNEQFF.

In this sample, this clonotype turned up many times. The V gene is TRBV28, the J gene TRBJ1-2; a weak D match, TRBD1 (6 bases). Deletions cut 2 bases from V and 4 bases from J, with 11 bases between. CDR1 MDHEN and CDR2 SYDVKM come from the germline V gene. The CDR3 runs to 14 residues. Here the CDR3 reads CASSLGQGIYGYTF. In DNA, the CDR3 is TGTGCCAGCAGTTTAGGTCAGGGGATCTATGGCTACACCTTC.

This clonotype was recorded many times. The chain is built from TRBV28 and TRBJ1-5, with no clear D. V gave up 7 bases and J gave up 1 base, with 14 bases separating them. Per the germline V gene, CDR1 is MDHEN and CDR2 is SYDVKM. The CDR3 is 15 residues long. CDR3 amino acids: CASTPSRGSNQPQHF. The CDR3 coding sequence is TGTGCCAGCACCCCGTCGCGTGGGAGCAATCAGCCCCAGCATTTT.

This clonotype was observed many times. The gene calls are TRBV9 and TRBJ2-7; 7 nucleotides match TRBD1. Germline values: CDR1 SGDLS, CDR2 YYNGEE. The CDR3 spans 15 residues. The V segment lost 0 bases and the J segment 5 bases; nucleotides outside the gene matches: 8. CDR3 residues: CASSVGKGALDEQYF. The CDR3 DNA follows: TGTGCCAGCAGCGTAGGTAAGGGGGCTTTGGACGAGCAGTACTTC.

V usage is TRBV7-2 and J usage is TRBJ2-1, with D possibly TRBD2 on 5 matching bases. In germline, CDR1 is SGHTA, CDR2 FQGNSA. The CDR3 has 15 amino acids. V was shortened by 1 base and J by 3 bases, with 10 bases between the two germline ends. CDR3 in amino acids: CASSLGASYYNEQFF. CDR3 sequence (DNA): TGTGCCAGCAGCTTAGGGGCTAGCTACTACAATGAGCAGTTCTTC.